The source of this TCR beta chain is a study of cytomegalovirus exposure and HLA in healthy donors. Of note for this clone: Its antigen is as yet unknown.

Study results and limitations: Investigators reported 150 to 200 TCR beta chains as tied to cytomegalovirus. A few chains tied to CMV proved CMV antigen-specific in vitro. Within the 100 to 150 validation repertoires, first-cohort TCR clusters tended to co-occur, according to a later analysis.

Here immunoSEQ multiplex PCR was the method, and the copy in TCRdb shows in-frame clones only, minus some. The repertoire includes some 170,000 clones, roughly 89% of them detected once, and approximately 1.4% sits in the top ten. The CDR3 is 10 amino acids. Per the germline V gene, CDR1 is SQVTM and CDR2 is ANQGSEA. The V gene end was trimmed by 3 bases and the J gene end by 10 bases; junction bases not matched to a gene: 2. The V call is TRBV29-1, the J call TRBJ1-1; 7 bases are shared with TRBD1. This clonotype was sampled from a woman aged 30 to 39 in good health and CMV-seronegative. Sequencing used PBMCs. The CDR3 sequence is CSVEAGGAFF. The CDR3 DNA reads TGCAGCGTTGAGGCAGGGGGAGCTTTCTTT. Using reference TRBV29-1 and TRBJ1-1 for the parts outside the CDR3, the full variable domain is SAVISQKPSRDICQRGTSLTIQCQVDSQVTMMFWYRQQPGQSLTLIATANQGSEATYESGFVIDKFPISRPNLTFSTLTVSNMSPEDSSIYLCSVEAGGAFFGQGTRLTVV.